These T cell receptor beta chains were read from a single sample in a study of blood T cell repertoires in COVID-19. Clones were read by immunoSEQ multiplex PCR, and TCRdb kept only the in-frame ones, dropping some. The sample contains just under 250,000 clones, roughly 91% of which appear only once. Input material: PBMCs or T cells enriched from blood (not recorded which). These receptor sequences come from a woman in her 30s who had recovered from COVID-19. The conserved cysteine and the conserved F or W are not part of the CDR3 here.

j_call v_call cdr3_aa
TRBJ2-2 TRBV5-1 ASSLSSGAGELF
TRBJ2-7 TRBV27 ASSPRTAYYEQY
TRBJ1-2 TRBV30 AWSPPAGNYGYT
TRBJ2-7 TRBV29-1 SVRDRVTYEQY
TRBJ2-7 TRBV29-1 SVRGIGLYEQY
TRBJ2-7 TRBV13 ASSLGALAGYEQY
TRBJ1-1 TRBV11-2 ASSSSWGGTEAF
TRBJ1-1 TRBV7-3 ASSRERTGEAF
TRBJ2-2 TRBV19 ASSTGQGTGELF
TRBJ1-1 TRBV19 ASSIVGGDVLWNTEAF
TRBJ2-1 TRBV7-2 ASSLGEPYYNEQF
TRBJ2-7 TRBV27 ASSSDRGHRSYEQY
TRBJ2-1 TRBV2 ASSVRGGENNEQF
TRBJ1-4 TRBV18 ASSKPGTGDEKLF
TRBJ1-5 TRBV19 ASSIVQAQPQH
TRBJ2-3 TRBV9 ASSASGSHRGGTDTQY
TRBJ1-2 TRBV2 ASSGDEGYYGYT
TRBJ2-1 TRBV6-4 ASSVGLAGGPVSNEQF
TRBJ1-3 TRBV7-9 ASSLEVRGRGIAGNTIY
TRBJ1-1 TRBV11-2 ASSLGTGGNEAF
TRBJ2-1 TRBV7-2 ASSPSRTSGSNEQF
TRBJ1-1 TRBV12-3/TRBV12-4 ASRTGYTEAF
TRBJ2-1 TRBV9 ASSVAGDLYNEQF
TRBJ2-1 TRBV11-3 ASSLGSGSDNEQF
TRBJ2-7 TRBV6-2/TRBV6-3 ASSYYGLAVDYEQY
TRBJ1-3 TRBV10-3 AISGGLSSGNTIY
TRBJ2-7 TRBV28 ASSRQGSSEQY
TRBJ1-5 TRBV13 ASSSAGNSNQPQH
TRBJ2-1 TRBV19 ASSTGGPYNEQF
TRBJ2-1 TRBV28 ASSLLRQVLHYNEQF
TRBJ1-2 TRBV15 ATSRGPDRNYGYT
TRBJ1-1 TRBV10-3 ATTQGGRSGNTEAF
TRBJ2-3 TRBV19 ASSRGQGAASGRLDTQY
TRBJ1-2 TRBV28 ASREEGPYGYT
TRBJ1-1 TRBV19 ASNLVVTGEQAF
TRBJ1-1 TRBV4-3 ASSQALAGTPRPAF
TRBJ2-1 TRBV27 ASAPFPSGSSNEQF
TRBJ1-1 TRBV6-5 ASRYTVNTEAF
TRBJ1-1 TRBV6-5 ASSYSQGLGNTEAF
TRBJ2-1 TRBV7-8 ASSLWGRKF
TRBJ2-6 TRBV30 AWSLGLAAGANVLT
TRBJ2-7 TRBV18 ASSRETGESDEQY
TRBJ2-1 TRBV10-3 AISESAGAEQF
TRBJ2-1 TRBV4-1 ASSQEPSGHNEQF
TRBJ1-2 TRBV5-1 ASSLVEGYGYT
TRBJ1-2 TRBV28 ASIDPRTAYGYT
TRBJ2-7 TRBV28 ASSFFDSYEQY
TRBJ1-1 TRBV4-3 ASSQNRGPGTEAF
TRBJ1-6 TRBV7-8 AGGQFYNSPLH
TRBJ1-5 TRBV27 ASSLRENQPQH
TRBJ1-5 TRBV15 ATSRGGGAFSDQPQH
TRBJ2-7 TRBV30 AWSVSGIQY
TRBJ1-5 TRBV2 ASSWTDDQPQH
TRBJ1-2 TRBV7-3 ASSEGASNYGYT
TRBJ2-1 TRBV5-1 ASSSYTSVDYYNEQF
TRBJ1-1 TRBV27 ASSYGLTGGEAF
TRBJ1-5 TRBV2 ASRPDRAGSNQPQH
TRBJ2-1 TRBV6-5 ASGNSGRVNEQF
TRBJ1-6 TRBV2 ASSPAGTVGNSPLH
TRBJ1-3 TRBV7-9 ASSSWTGGVISAGNTIY